This T cell receptor beta chain is from a study of cytomegalovirus exposure and HLA in healthy donors. Study overall: The approximately 120 validation repertoires used the same platform as the roughly 620 first-cohort repertoires, a later analysis reported. Study findings and constraints: Clusters of TCRs from the first cohort tended to co-occur in the 110 or so validation repertoires (as a later analysis found). The authors confirmed in vitro that three CMV-associated chains were specific for CMV antigens. Cytomegalovirus-associated status was assigned to about 170 TCR beta chains.

Sequenced by immunoSEQ multiplex PCR; TCRdb stores in-frame clones only, minus some. The data show about 130,000 clones, with roughly 89% seen just once and around 3.1% held by the top ten. With regard to this clone: Its antigen is as yet unknown.

Sequenced: PBMCs. The TCR comes from a man aged 25 to 45 in good health and CMV-seronegative.

This CDR3 is CASSLGWGRNTEAFF. The CDR3 nucleotides read TGTGCCAGCAGCTTAGGGTGGGGCAGGAACACTGAAGCTTTCTTT. This chain joins TRBV11-2 and TRBJ1-1; D might be TRBD1 (5 bases). Deletions cut 1 base from V and 1 base from J, with 10 bases between. Per germline, CDR1 SGHAT and CDR2 FQNNGV. CDR3 size: 15 residues.